This TCR beta chain was recorded in a study of T-cell memory formation after mild COVID-19. The wider study: TCR clusters largely stayed donor specific. General observations from the study: There were some responding clones in pre-infection memory, which suggested that cross-reactive memory had joined. Day 37-peaking second-wave clones had unconfirmed SARS-CoV-2 specificity.

Deletions cut 5 bases from V and 2 bases from J, with 13 bases between. Looked up from germline, CDR1 is SGHTA and CDR2 is FQGNSA. The CDR3 runs to 14 residues. For this clonotype: The antigen is undetermined.

Employing constant-segment primers, 5'RACE generated TCR alpha and TCR beta cDNA libraries bearing sample barcodes and UMIs. TCRdb re-called the 5' RACE reads through MiXCR, storing one row per CDR3 protein. The data show roughly 110,000 distinct CDR3 sequences, approximately 15% seen once. This TCR was recovered from a young man who had mild COVID-19 (a few samples of this study predate the infection). Cell type and time point are not known. The gene calls are TRBV7-2 and TRBJ2-7; no clear D gene. The sample taken for sequencing was PBMCs or a T cell subset sorted from them (not recorded which). The CDR3 nucleotides are TGTGCCAGCAGCCCCGGGCCATCAACCTACGAGCAGTACTTC. It codes for CASSPGPSTYEQYF.